The 8 T cell receptor beta chains below come from one sample, sequenced in a study of cytomegalovirus exposure and HLA in healthy donors. The PCR employed 60 Vbeta primers together with 13 Jbeta primers. Repertoires were generated with immunoSEQ multiplex PCR, while TCRdb's copy carries only in-frame clones and drops some. The sample data list 150,000 or so clones. The source material was PBMCs. Every receptor here comes from a woman aged 45-65 years in good health and CMV-seronegative.

The J gene is TRBJ2-7, the V gene TRBV5-1; TRBD1 agrees at 7 bases. V shed 4 bases, J shed 3 bases, and the junction held 10 bases outside the gene matches. The CDR3 totals 15 residues. Germline V gene data show CDR1 as SGHRS and CDR2 as YFSETQ. The CDR3 spells CASSLYRQGVYEQYF. The CDR3 nucleotides are TGCGCCAGCAGCCTGTATAGGCAGGGGGTCTACGAGCAGTACTTC.

The chain joins TRBV27 to TRBJ2-7; D gene uncertain. This CDR3 has 13 amino acids. Germline CDR1 and CDR2: MNHEY and SMNVEV (reference sequence). V was clipped by 6 bases and J by 0 bases, with 9 bases between them. The CDR3 region is CASRASNSYEQYF. The CDR3 nucleotides read TGTGCCAGCAGGGCTAGTAACTCCTACGAGCAGTACTTC.

The CDR3 bases are TGCGCCACCAGGGCCCATAATTCACCCCTCCACTTT. This encodes CATRAHNSPLHF. This rearrangement joins TRBV5-1 to TRBJ1-6, with a possible D match to TRBD1 (5 bases). The ends were cut back, 9 bases at V and 5 bases at J, with 9 bases in the middle. The CDR3 is 12 amino acids. Germline V CDR1 and CDR2: SGHRS, YFSETQ.

The chain is built from TRBV2 and TRBJ2-7; tentative D call: TRBD2 (6 bases). Germline lookup yields CDR1 SNHLY and CDR2 FYNNEI. There are 14 residues in the CDR3. Trimming removed 3 bases at V and 2 bases at J, with 11 bases between. CDR3 loop: CASSDVSGTYEQYF. The CDR3, as DNA: TGTGCCAGCAGTGATGTTAGCGGAACCTACGAGCAGTACTTC.

The chain employs TRBV28 and TRBJ1-1; D uncertain. Trimming left V 9 bases short and J 0 bases short, with 17 bases between. Germline V gene data show CDR1 as MDHEN and CDR2 as SYDVKM. This CDR3 has 15 amino acids. CDR3 region: CASFPPAEMNTEAFF. The CDR3 DNA reads as TGTGCCAGTTTCCCCCCCGCAGAAATGAACACTGAAGCTTTCTTT.

As DNA, the CDR3 is TGTGCCAGCAGCCCCACAGGGGGCTCTGAAGCTTTCTTT. Translation gives CASSPTGGSEAFF. V usage is TRBV14 and J usage is TRBJ1-1; 9 bases are a match to TRBD1. Germline lookup yields CDR1 SGHDN and CDR2 FVKESK. V gave up 4 bases and J gave up 6 bases; unmatched junction bases: 3. This CDR3 has 13 residues.

V gene TRBV9 combines with J gene TRBJ2-7, with D perhaps matching TRBD1 (6 bases). The CDR3 is made up of 14 amino acids. CDR1 is SGDLS, CDR2 YYNGEE, per germline. Deletions cut 0 bases from V and 3 bases from J, with 10 bases between. The CDR3 DNA reads TGTGCCAGCAGCGTAGGGGTAGGGGGCTACGAGCAGTACTTC. Translated: CASSVGVGGYEQYF.

V usage is TRBV6-6 and J usage is TRBJ1-1, with D unresolved. Germline values: CDR1 MNHNY, CDR2 SVGAGI (reference sequence). CDR3 length: 12 amino acids. The V end lost 2 bases, the J end lost 4 bases, and 5 bases lay between the germline ends. The CDR3 region has the DNA TGTGCCAGCAGTTACGCGGGCACTGAAGCTTTCTTT. The encoded protein is CASSYAGTEAFF.